This T cell receptor (beta chain) was sequenced during a study of T cell changes during pregnancy in multiple sclerosis. The CDR3 sequence is 13 residues long. Germline CDR1 is SGHKS and CDR2 is YYEKEE (reference sequence). The V end was cut by 4 bases, the J end by 5 bases, with 10 bases between. The table came from immunoSEQ multiplex PCR; TCRdb's copy has only in-frame clones and leaves some out. The sample has 100,000 or so clones, 75% to 95% seen once; the top ten hold around 3.2%. Only a few counts were recorded for this clone. The source was peripheral blood, collected in the second trimester of pregnancy. The chain carries TRBV5-5 and TRBJ1-5; D is uncertain. The TCR was taken from a female donor with multiple sclerosis, enrolled in a pregnancy study. The CDR3 spells CASSREGHQPQHF. Written as DNA, the CDR3 is TGTGCCAGCAGCCGGGAGGGCCATCAGCCCCAGCATTTT.